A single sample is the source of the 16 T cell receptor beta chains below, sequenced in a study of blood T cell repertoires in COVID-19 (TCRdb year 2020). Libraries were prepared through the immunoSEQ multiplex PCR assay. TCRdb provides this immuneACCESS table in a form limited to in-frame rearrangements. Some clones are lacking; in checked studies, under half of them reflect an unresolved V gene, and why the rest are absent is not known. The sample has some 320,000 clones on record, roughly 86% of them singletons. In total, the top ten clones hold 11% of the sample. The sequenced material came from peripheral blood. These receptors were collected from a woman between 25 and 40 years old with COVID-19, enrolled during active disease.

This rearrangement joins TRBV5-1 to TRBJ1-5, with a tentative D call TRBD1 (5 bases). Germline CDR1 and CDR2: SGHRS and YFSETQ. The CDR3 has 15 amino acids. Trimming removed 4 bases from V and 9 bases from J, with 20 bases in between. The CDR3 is CASSPGGAQERPQHF. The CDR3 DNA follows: TGCGCCAGCAGCCCCGGCGGGGCGCAGGAAAGGCCCCAGCATTTT.

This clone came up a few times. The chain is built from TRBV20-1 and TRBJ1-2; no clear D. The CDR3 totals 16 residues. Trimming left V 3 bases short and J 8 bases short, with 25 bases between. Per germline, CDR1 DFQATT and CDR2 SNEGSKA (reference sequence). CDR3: CSASLRMRAGEKGYTF. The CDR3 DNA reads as TGCAGTGCTAGTCTCCGGATGCGGGCAGGAGAAAAAGGCTACACCTTC.

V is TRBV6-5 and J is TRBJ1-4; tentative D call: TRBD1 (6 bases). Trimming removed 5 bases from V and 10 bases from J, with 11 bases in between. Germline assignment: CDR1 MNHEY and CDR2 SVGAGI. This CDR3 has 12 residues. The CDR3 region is CASSTQGGKLFF. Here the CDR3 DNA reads TGTGCCAGCAGTACCCAAGGGGGAAAACTGTTTTTT.

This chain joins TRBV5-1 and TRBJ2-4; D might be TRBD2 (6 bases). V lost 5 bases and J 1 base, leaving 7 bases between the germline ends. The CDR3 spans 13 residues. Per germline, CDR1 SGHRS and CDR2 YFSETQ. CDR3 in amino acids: CASRRGAKNIQYF. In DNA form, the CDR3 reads TGCGCCAGCAGACGGGGGGCCAAAAACATTCAGTACTTC.

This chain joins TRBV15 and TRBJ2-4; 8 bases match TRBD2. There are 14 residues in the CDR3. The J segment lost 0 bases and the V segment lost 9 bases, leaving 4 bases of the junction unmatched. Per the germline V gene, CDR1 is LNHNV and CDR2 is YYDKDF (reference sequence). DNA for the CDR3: TGTGCCACTCGGGGGGGCCTAGCCAAAAACATTCAGTACTTC. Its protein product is CATRGGLAKNIQYF.

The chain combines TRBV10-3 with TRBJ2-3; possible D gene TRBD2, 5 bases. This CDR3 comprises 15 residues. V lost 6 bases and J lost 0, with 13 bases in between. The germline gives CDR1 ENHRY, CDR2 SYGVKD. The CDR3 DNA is TGTGCCATCAGCGGCCTAGCTTCTAGCACAGATACGCAGTATTTT. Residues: CAISGLASSTDTQYF.

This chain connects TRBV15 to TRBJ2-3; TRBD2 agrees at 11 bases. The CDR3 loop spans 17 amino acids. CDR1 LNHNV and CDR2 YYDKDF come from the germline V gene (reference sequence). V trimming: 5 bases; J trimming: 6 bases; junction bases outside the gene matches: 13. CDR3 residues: CATSLTFSGGARDTQYF. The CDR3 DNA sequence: TGTGCCACCAGCTTGACCTTTAGCGGGGGGGCGAGGGATACGCAGTATTTT.

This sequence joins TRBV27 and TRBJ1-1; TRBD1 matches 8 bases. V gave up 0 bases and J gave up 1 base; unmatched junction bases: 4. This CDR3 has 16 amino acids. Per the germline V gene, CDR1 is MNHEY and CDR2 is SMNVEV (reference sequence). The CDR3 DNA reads TGTGCCAGCAGTTTATCGGCCGGGACAGGGAACACTGAAGCTTTCTTT. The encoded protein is CASSLSAGTGNTEAFF.

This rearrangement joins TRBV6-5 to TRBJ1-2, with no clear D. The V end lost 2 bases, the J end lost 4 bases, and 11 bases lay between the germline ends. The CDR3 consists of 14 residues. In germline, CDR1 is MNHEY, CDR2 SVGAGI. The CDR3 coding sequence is TGTGCCAGCAGTTACATGGGCGGGTCCTATGGCTACACCTTC. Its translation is CASSYMGGSYGYTF.

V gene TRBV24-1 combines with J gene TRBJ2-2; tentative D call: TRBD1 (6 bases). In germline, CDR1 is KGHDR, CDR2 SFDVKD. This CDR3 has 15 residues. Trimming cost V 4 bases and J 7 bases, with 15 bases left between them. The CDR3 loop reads CATSDPSLTGGELFF. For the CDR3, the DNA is TGTGCCACCAGTGACCCCTCCCTGACAGGCGGGGAGCTGTTTTTT.

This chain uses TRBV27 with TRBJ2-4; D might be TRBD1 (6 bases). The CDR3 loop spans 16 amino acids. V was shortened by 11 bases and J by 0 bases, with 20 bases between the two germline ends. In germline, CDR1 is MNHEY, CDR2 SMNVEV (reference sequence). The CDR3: CAPGVSDPLAKNIQYF. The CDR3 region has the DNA TGTGCCCCAGGGGTATCGGACCCTCTAGCCAAAAACATTCAGTACTTC.

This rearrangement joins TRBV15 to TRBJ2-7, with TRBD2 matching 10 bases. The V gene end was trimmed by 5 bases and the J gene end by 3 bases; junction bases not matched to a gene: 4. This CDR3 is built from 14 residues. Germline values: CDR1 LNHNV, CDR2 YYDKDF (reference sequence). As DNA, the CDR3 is TGTGCCACCAGCGCGTGGACTAGCGGCTACGAGCAGTACTTC. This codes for CATSAWTSGYEQYF.

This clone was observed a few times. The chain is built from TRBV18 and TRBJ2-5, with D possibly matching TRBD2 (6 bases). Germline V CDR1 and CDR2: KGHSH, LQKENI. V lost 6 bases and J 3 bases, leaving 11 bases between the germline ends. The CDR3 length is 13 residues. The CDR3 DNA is TGTGCCAGCTCGCTCTCGGGGGAAGAGACCCAGTACTTC. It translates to CASSLSGEETQYF.

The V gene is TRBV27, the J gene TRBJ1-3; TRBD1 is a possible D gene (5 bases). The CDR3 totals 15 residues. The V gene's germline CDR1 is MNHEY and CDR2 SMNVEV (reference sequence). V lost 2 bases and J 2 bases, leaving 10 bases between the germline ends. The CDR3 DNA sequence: TGTGCCAGCAGTTTACAGGGAGGGCCTGGAAACACCATATATTTT. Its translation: CASSLQGGPGNTIYF.

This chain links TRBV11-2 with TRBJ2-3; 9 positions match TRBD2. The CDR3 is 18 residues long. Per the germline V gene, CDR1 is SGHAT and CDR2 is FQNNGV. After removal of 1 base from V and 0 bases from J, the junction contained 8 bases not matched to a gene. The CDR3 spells CASSLAAGGFSSTDTQYF. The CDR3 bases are TGTGCCAGCAGCTTAGCAGCGGGGGGCTTCTCTAGCACAGATACGCAGTATTTT.

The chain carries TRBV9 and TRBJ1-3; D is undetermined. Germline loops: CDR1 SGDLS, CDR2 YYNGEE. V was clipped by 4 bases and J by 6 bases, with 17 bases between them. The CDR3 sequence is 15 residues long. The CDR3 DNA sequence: TGTGCCAGCAGCCCTCACGACGGGGAGGAAAACACCATATATTTT. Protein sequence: CASSPHDGEENTIYF.